Included here is one T cell receptor beta chain sequence, with context. The antigen it binds to is not known. Base qualities are not recorded, but no much larger clone differs from it by a single base. Synthetic TCR analog templates were spiked into each PCR to estimate absolute template abundance from read counts. The immunoSEQ assay was used to amplify TCRbeta CDR3 regions from genomic DNA with bias-controlled V and J gene primers. Rearranged TCRbeta segments were sequenced at approximately 20X coverage. In the source study's methods: Clustering was used to correct sequencing errors, and CDR3s were annotated against IMGT to assign V, D and J genes. Out-of-frame and stop-codon sequences were excluded, and only productive TCRbeta rearrangements were used in downstream analyses. To compute clonality, Shannon entropy was normalized by the log of the number of unique productive sequences and then subtracted from one. Fisher's exact test with Benjamini-Hochberg correction, using a cutoff of adjusted p below 0.01, was how clones that differed between time points or between blood and tumor were identified. The immuneACCESS repertoire file appears here via TCRdb, limited to in-frame rearrangements. These files lack a portion of the clones; in checked studies, under half of the deficit traces to unresolved V genes, and the cause of the others is not known. For V, J and clone size, that table is used; D and trimming come from the DNA. This sample holds 35,000 to 50,000 clones; 65% to 85% were observed only once. Roughly 16% of the sample is in the top ten clones.

Reading the germline V gene gives CDR1 SGHRS and CDR2 YFSETQ. Counted from cysteine to phenylalanine, this CDR3 has 13 amino acids. The kept DNA is CDR3 alone, 39 bases in frame from the first base. Relative to germline, V is 3 bases shorter and J is 3 bases shorter, with 9 bases between their ends. Reading the label with the study, this specimen's time point is: pretreatment peripheral blood. The cohort included some 30 patients with locally advanced or metastatic urothelial carcinoma who were treated at Memorial Sloan Kettering on a trial protocol. Peripheral blood mononuclear cells were collected pretreatment and during treatment, at between 1 and 8 total time points per patient. The Qiagen DNeasy Blood extraction kit was used to purify genomic DNA from total PBMCs and tumor samples. Collected pretreatment and during treatment, PBMCs were isolated and stored as previously described. The sample is drawn from a study of PD-L1 blockade in urothelial cancer (dated by TCRdb to about 2017). Looking at the study overall: Therapy was started in 2014 for all patients, and atezolizumab 1,200 mg was administered intravenously every 3 weeks. Twenty-five of 29 patients were males with bladder-origin urothelial cancer, and about 65% of the 29 reported a prior smoking history. Patients had an ECOG performance status of 0 or 1 and had received between 0 and 3 prior chemotherapy regimens. Blood samples were analyzed 3 weeks after the start of treatment (second dose) and 6 weeks after the start of treatment. A median of approximately 140,000 T cells and 80,000 to 100,000 unique TCRs was obtained from blood samples, and a median clonality of 0.080 was observed. The study was an exploratory multi-omic analysis of somatic, immune and clinical correlates of response to PD-L1 blockade with atezolizumab in urothelial cancer. Pretreatment tumor samples, along with matched peripheral blood serially collected before and after atezolizumab treatment, were subjected to TCR sequencing. Durable clinical benefit was defined as a progression-free survival longer than 6 months, and TCR features were additionally tested against progression-free survival and overall survival. Whole exome sequencing and RNA sequencing of pretreatment tumors were performed alongside TCR sequencing in the same patients. Durable clinical benefit was achieved by nine patients but not by the remaining 20. Pretreatment blood TCR-seq was available for about 27 patients, at least one posttreatment blood collection was obtained for roughly 24 patients, and tumor TCR-seq was available for roughly 24 patients.

Broader findings and caveats from the paper: Improved progression-free and overall survival was found to be associated with pretreatment peripheral blood TCR clonality below the median. Because the sample size was small (n of about 30) and many exploratory analyses were performed, the results are intended to be hypothesis-generating. Patients with durable benefit showed greater expansion of tumor-associated TCR clones in peripheral blood 3 weeks after starting treatment (n ≈ 21, p = 0.022).

This TCR derives from a man between 60 and 70 years old with urothelial cancer. The V and J genes are TRBV5-1 and TRBJ2-5; perhaps TRBD2 is the D gene, with 5 bases matching. This sample comprised PBMCs, obtained around atezolizumab (anti-PD-L1) treatment. The nucleotide sequence reads TGCGCCAGCAGCTGGCTAGCCGAAGAGACCCAGTACTTC. This codes for CASSWLAEETQYF.